This T cell receptor beta chain was sequenced in a study of blood T cell repertoires in COVID-19 (dated by TCRdb to 2020 to 2021). Background on the whole study: Samples from collaborators originated in the United States, Italy and Spain and spanned both the acute and convalescent phases of COVID-19. The prospective study material was composed of cDNA or gDNA derived from T cells, B-cell-depleted T cells, or PBMCs. The samples were drawn from two sources: the first 160 participants of the ongoing ImmuneRACE study, and fewer than 1,500 subjects contributed by 6 global collaborators. The repertoires were made available in a free public database intended to serve as a resource for research on the immune response to SARS-CoV-2. Nearly every sample came with metadata listing a de-identified subject ID, COVID-19 status, age in years and sex. HLA class I and class II types, where available, came from metadata supplied by the sample provider rather than from assay-based typing. Deeply sampled blood TCRbeta repertoires from subjects exposed to, actively infected with, or recovered from COVID-19 were included in the dataset.

Broad study findings and their caveats: The quantity of clinical and demographic metadata differed by source and by participant and was supplied without curation.

TCRbeta CDR3 regions were amplified from genomic DNA by means of the immunoSEQ Assay, a bias-controlled multiplex PCR. The paper's data handling went like this. Nucleated cell counts per sample were estimated from amplification of reference gene primers within the assay. Sequence reads were collapsed and filtered to measure the absolute abundance of every unique TCRbeta CDR3 rearrangement. For each sample, productive Simpson clonality was calculated by taking the square root of Simpson's diversity index across productive rearrangements. This immuneACCESS table, as held by TCRdb, lists in-frame sequences with V and J called but not all clones. Of the missing ones, under half trace to an unresolved V gene in checked studies; the others have no known cause. Clonal size and the V and J genes are those of that table, whereas D and trimming came from the DNA. For this sample the table gives approximately 300,000 clones, of which about nine tenths were detected only once. Of the sample, around 4.8% is held by the ten largest clones.

In the prospective study, participants were roughly 18 to 89 years old, resided in 25 or so geographic areas of the United States, and were enrolled through a virtual design. To assign participants to cohorts, the prospective study relied on clinical history that participants themselves reported in a screening survey and a study questionnaire. For ImmuneRACE Cohort 3, a participant was defined as recovered based on two consecutive negative NP/OP PCR tests, clearance by a healthcare professional, or resolution of symptoms. In the prospective study, whole blood, serum and a nasopharyngeal or oropharyngeal swab were collected from each participant by mobile phlebotomists. Participants in the prospective study had the option to provide additional blood draws and questionnaires over a roughly two-month period. Before DNA extraction, blood samples from the prospective study were shipped at room temperature or frozen.

V is shortened by 7 bases, J by 6 bases, and the region joining them spans 13 bases. The CDR3 starts with the cysteine, ends with the phenylalanine, and has 14 residues. The CDR3 DNA has 42 bases and is translated from base 1. For CDR1 and CDR2, the germline V gene (reference sequence) lists LNHNV and YYDKDF. In the case of this clone: The specificity of this receptor is unknown. Base qualities are not provided; no much larger clone lies one nucleotide away.

This chain is built from TRBV15 and TRBJ1-6; no confident D gene assignment can be made. Sequencing was done on a sample of PBMCs or T cells enriched from blood (not recorded which). This TCR came from a man aged 60 to 69 who had recovered from COVID-19. The sequence in DNA is TGTGCCACCAAGGTTGGAGCTTCTAATTCACCCCTCCACTTT. This yields the protein CATKVGASNSPLHF.